In its sample, the clone carrying this TCR beta chain was seen a few times. Its specificity is unknown. CDR3 size: 16 residues. Germline V lookup: CDR1 LGHDT, CDR2 YNNKEL (reference sequence). V was clipped by 0 bases and J by 5 bases; unmatched bases: 9. This sample was included in a study of human T cells and chemical hapten exposure. On the study more broadly: The study traced per-sample TCR yield variation mainly to small differences in pooled library volumes. Study results and limitations: TCRs above 1 in 1000 frequency did not change with DPC sensitization.

Time point of the sample: healthy volunteer bleed at 6 weeks. It was unfractionated whole blood from which total RNA was extracted. In the original workflow: Sampled TCR counts reached a median of around 94,000 per sample, with values ranging from 23,224 to 690,600. MiXCR was run by TCRdb on the RACE reads, yielding one entry per CDR3 protein. The V and J calls and clone size come from TCRdb's table, not from the authors' own analysis. The sample has about 65,000 distinct CDR3 sequences, approximately 6.1% seen once. The chain joins TRBV3-1 to TRBJ2-5; TRBD1 agrees at 7 bases. The sequence derives from a female donor in good health. Some clones in this sample may be carry-over from other donors' samples. Sequencing was performed on whole blood. The CDR3 reads CASSQDEFKGAETQYF. As DNA, the CDR3 is TGTGCCAGCAGCCAAGATGAGTTTAAGGGGGCGGAGACCCAGTACTTC.